The 14 T cell receptor beta chains below were found in one sample sequenced in a study of control samples from healthy donors and cancer patients. Profiling relied on immunoSEQ multiplex PCR, and the TCRdb table lists in-frame clones only, not all of them. The sample lists approximately 100,000 clones, around nine tenths occurring once. The sequenced material came from PBMCs. The receptors come from a man aged 55 to 70 with lung cancer.

The chain is built from TRBV7-9 and TRBJ1-2; 8 bases match TRBD1. The V segment lost 4 bases and the J segment 4 bases; nucleotides outside the gene matches: 5. The CDR3 is 14 amino acids. CDR1 SEHNR and CDR2 FQNEAQ come from the germline V gene (reference sequence). The CDR3 loop is CASSSGTGLYGYTF. The CDR3 nucleotides read TGTGCCAGCAGCTCCGGGACAGGTCTCTATGGCTACACCTTC. The full variable domain, with the rest looked up from reference TRBV7-9 and TRBJ1-2, is DTGVSQNPRHKITKRGQNVTFRCDPISEHNRLYWYRQTLGQGPEFLTYFQNEAQLEKSRLLSDRFSAERPKGSFSTLEIQRTEQGDSAMYLCASSSGTGLYGYTFGSGTRLTVV.

This clone was recorded only once. J is TRBJ2-3 and V is TRBV20-1; D possibly corresponds to TRBD2 (5 bases). Trimming removed 3 bases at V and 6 bases at J, with 16 bases between. Germline V gene data show CDR1 as DFQATT and CDR2 as SNEGSKA (reference sequence). The CDR3 has 14 amino acids. The CDR3 coding sequence is TGCAGTGCTAGTCTGGACTCTAAGTTGGATACGCAGTATTTT. Translation gives CSASLDSKLDTQYF.

The CDR3 loop is CASSFRGAGSRTDPNTEAFF. CDR3 sequence (DNA): TGTGCCAGCAGCTTCAGAGGGGCGGGTTCCCGTACTGATCCGAACACTGAAGCTTTCTTT. The chain joins TRBV7-8 to TRBJ1-1; possibly TRBD1 for D (5 bases). Germline V gene sequence: CDR1 SGHVS, CDR2 FQNEAQ. V was clipped by 3 bases and J by 1 base, with 27 bases between them. The CDR3 is 20 amino acids.

CDR3 DNA: TGCAGCGTTGAAGACCGGACAGGGAGCACTGAAGCTTTCTTT. It is translated as CSVEDRTGSTEAFF. V gene TRBV29-1 combines with J gene TRBJ1-1, with TRBD1 matching 8 bases. J was trimmed by 4 bases and V by 0 bases; bases with no gene match: 4. Per the germline V gene, CDR1 is SQVTM and CDR2 is ANQGSEA. The CDR3 contains 14 residues.

V gene TRBV6-7 combines with J gene TRBJ2-2, with 8 bases matching TRBD1. TRBV6-7 is marked as an open reading frame, function uncertain. The CDR3 runs to 15 residues. V gave up 5 bases and J gave up 1 base; unmatched junction bases: 3. The CDR3 DNA reads TGTGCCAGCAGTGGACAGGGAGGGAACACCGGGGAGCTGTTTTTT. It yields the protein CASSGQGGNTGELFF.

The V gene is TRBV6-5, the J gene TRBJ2-3, with D maybe TRBD1 (5 bases). The CDR3 consists of 14 residues. Germline V gene data show CDR1 as MNHEY and CDR2 as SVGAGI. With 4 bases removed from V and 0 bases from J, the gap between germline ends came to 8 bases. The CDR3 nucleotides are TGTGCCAGCAGTTCGACAGTTAGCACAGATACGCAGTATTTT. The encoded protein is CASSSTVSTDTQYF.

This chain joins TRBV2 and TRBJ1-2; D may be TRBD1 (6 bases). Deletions cut 2 bases from V and 0 bases from J, with 10 bases between. Germline V lookup: CDR1 SNHLY, CDR2 FYNNEI. The CDR3 has 15 amino acids. The DNA of the CDR3 is TGTGCCAGCAGTGAATTGGGACAATCTAACTATGGCTACACCTTC. Amino acid sequence: CASSELGQSNYGYTF.

This chain uses TRBV19 with TRBJ1-1; possibly TRBD1 for D (5 bases). There are 11 residues in the CDR3. Germline assignment: CDR1 LNHDA and CDR2 SQIVND (reference sequence). With 6 bases removed from V and 5 bases from J, the gap between germline ends came to 7 bases. The DNA for the CDR3 is TGTGCCAGTAGACGACAGACTGAAGCTTTCTTT. The encoded protein is CASRRQTEAFF.

The chain couples TRBV7-9 to TRBJ2-2; 8 bases agree with TRBD1. CDR1 SEHNR and CDR2 FQNEAQ come from the germline V gene (reference sequence). V shed 6 bases and J 5 bases; nucleotides not matched to a gene: 2. The CDR3 spans 13 residues. CDR3 amino acids: CASRGQGTGELFF. Here the CDR3 DNA reads TGTGCCAGCAGAGGACAGGGTACCGGGGAGCTGTTTTTT.

The genes are TRBV13 and TRBJ2-7, with a tentative D call TRBD1 (6 bases). The ends were cut back, 5 bases at V and 4 bases at J, with 15 bases in the middle. CDR1 is PRHDT, CDR2 FYEKMQ, per germline (reference sequence). This CDR3 is built from 14 residues. The CDR3 coding sequence is TGTGCCAGCAGCGCTCCAGGGGAAATTTACGAGCAGTACGTC. Amino acids: CASSAPGEIYEQYV.

The V call is TRBV5-6, the J call TRBJ1-2, with a possible D match to TRBD1 (5 bases). V gave up 2 bases and J gave up 5 bases, with 22 bases separating them. Germline values: CDR1 SGHDT, CDR2 YYEEEE. The length of the CDR3 is 17 residues. The CDR3 region has the DNA TGTGCCAGCAGCTTTTGGACCCAATTTAGACAGCCATATGGCTACACCTTC. Its protein product is CASSFWTQFRQPYGYTF.

This sequence joins TRBV24-1 and TRBJ2-3, with 7 bases aligning to TRBD2. Germline V lookup: CDR1 KGHDR, CDR2 SFDVKD. This CDR3 has 17 amino acids. Trimming at V came to 4 bases and at J to 0 bases, leaving 9 bases not matched to a gene. The chain's CDR3 is CATSERGVLSSTDTQYF. CDR3 bases: TGTGCCACCAGTGAACGGGGGGTTCTATCTAGCACAGATACGCAGTATTTT.

This clone showed up just once. The gene calls are TRBV6-5 and TRBJ1-2; possibly TRBD1 for D (6 bases). The length of the CDR3 is 14 residues. Looked up from germline, CDR1 is MNHEY and CDR2 is SVGAGI. The ends were cut back, 6 bases at V and 8 bases at J, with 19 bases in the middle. In nucleotides, the CDR3 is TGTGCCAGCAGATTCGCCGGGACCCAGGGGGGCTACACCTTC. This codes for CASRFAGTQGGYTF.

V gene TRBV6-5 combines with J gene TRBJ2-5; 7 positions match TRBD1. Trimming removed 10 bases from V and 9 bases from J; junction bases left unmatched: 14. Looked up from germline, CDR1 is MNHEY and CDR2 is SVGAGI. This CDR3 comprises 13 residues. The CDR3 DNA reads TGTGCCACCCGCGCAACAGGGGATGAGGCCCAGTACTTC. Encoded protein: CATRATGDEAQYF.